The source of this TCR beta chain is a study of T cell responses to AZD1222 COVID-19 vaccine (dated by TCRdb to the early 2020s). Notes on the research overall: AZD1222 recipients given second doses at about 4 weeks or at about 12 weeks were pooled, since spike-specific TCR depth and breadth were not found to differ between the two schedules. A total of 233 trial participants underwent TCR sequencing, of whom 207 received two doses of AZD1222 and about 25 received two doses of the MenACWY control vaccine. Trial participants were enrolled by age into subgroups of 18-55, 56-69 and 70-plus years, and around 150, 29 and 61 TCR-sequenced participants, respectively, were included in these subgroups. Points the paper makes about the study in general: The whole spike protein was spanned by vaccine-associated CD4 TCRs, and dominant responses were seen in regions 160-218 and 743-854. Most participants were white British and females outnumbered males, and the authors suggested that clonal diversity may have been underestimated. Because no samples from the day 14 peak response were available, repertoires could be characterized only after the peak T cell response. Only five to seven AZD1222 recipients were SARS-CoV-2 seropositive at baseline, limiting conclusions about previously exposed vaccinees. A significant rise in spike-specific TCR breadth and depth was observed after two AZD1222 doses relative to day 0 and relative to MenACWY recipients. In the small 56-69-year group, the increase in depth fell short of significance, most likely because of low power. Nearly half of unique spike-specific TCRs reportedly recognized epitopes outside regions mutated in the B.1.351 and B.1.1.7 variants.

The CDR3 regions of human TCRbeta chains were analyzed by immunosequencing. From the authors' description of their analysis: TCRs in the repertoires were compared against a reference library of SARS-CoV-2-specific TCRs that had been generated with the MIRA antigen-specificity platform. Breadth was defined as the fraction of unique TCRs that were SARS-CoV-2-associated. Depth was defined as the fraction of total T cells that were SARS-CoV-2-associated. Each spike-specific TCR was assigned to its reactive spike region and to a CD4 or CD8 class using the MIRA data. Log10-transformed breadth and depth values were compared by one-way ANOVA with Sidak's multiple comparisons tests. TCRdb retrieved this table from immuneACCESS and kept in-frame rearrangements only. Not all clones are present; in checked studies, unresolved V genes account for under half, and no reason is known for the remainder. That table is the source of V, J and clone size, and D and trimming were worked out from the DNA. The sample table shows about 140,000 clones, and 92% are seen once. The top ten hold around 3.2% of the sample.

The time point label on this specimen signifies: baseline before first vaccination. The vaccinee samples were drawn from two UK trials, COV001 and COV002, one of which was a single-blind randomized controlled phase 2/3 trial testing AZD1222 (ChAdOx1 nCoV-19) in healthy adults. Trial participant PBMC samples were collected at day 0 and day 28 after the second dose for TCRbeta chain sequencing. The germline V gene (reference sequence) yields SSHAT for CDR1 and FNYEAQ for CDR2. From the cysteine through the phenylalanine, the CDR3 covers 15 amino acids. The retained sequence is limited to the CDR3, 45 bases, with the frame set at the first base. After removal of 2 bases from V and 7 bases from J, the junction retains 7 bases not matched to a gene. Of note for this clone: Its antigen is still unknown. No much larger clone exists at a distance of one base, and base qualities are not known.

The starting material was peripheral blood, obtained on day 0 of AZD1222 vaccination. Recombination linked TRBV7-7 to TRBJ2-7, with TRBD2 identical over 11 junction bases. The sequence derives from an adult in good health. This receptor carries the CDR3 CASSLQLAGVDEQYF. The DNA sequence follows: TGTGCCAGCAGCTTACAACTAGCGGGAGTTGATGAGCAGTACTTC. Reference TRBV7-7 and TRBJ2-7 proteins supply the regions before and after the CDR3; the full variable domain is: GAGVSQSPRYKVTKRGQDVTLRCDPISSHATLYWYQQALGQGPEFLTYFNYEAQPDKSGLPSDRFSAERPEGSISTLTIQRTEQRDSAMYRCASSLQLAGVDEQYFGPGTRLTVT.